These 19 T cell receptor beta chains originate from one sample sequenced in a study of blood T cell repertoires in COVID-19. Generated by immunoSEQ multiplex PCR, the TCRdb table keeps only in-frame clones and is missing some. The repertoire holds approximately 140,000 clones, with approximately 81% as singletons. The sample consisted of peripheral blood. All receptors derive from a human donor in a cohort sampled during active COVID-19.

The sample holds a few counts of this clone. The chain combines TRBV15 with TRBJ2-5, with 8 positions matching TRBD2. Unmatched junction bases numbered 10, after V lost 1 base and J lost 0 bases. Germline assignment: CDR1 LNHNV and CDR2 YYDKDF (reference sequence). This CDR3 contains 18 residues. The CDR3 coding sequence is TGTGCCACCAGCAGAGGTATCAGCGGGGGCGAGTACCAAGAGACCCAGTACTTC. Its protein product is CATSRGISGGEYQETQYF. The variable domain in full, with the rest retrieved from reference TRBV15 and TRBJ2-5, is DAMVIQNPRYQVTQFGKPVTLSCSQTLNHNVMYWYQQKSSQAPKLLFHYYDKDFNNEADTPDNFQSRRPNTSFCFLDIRSPGLGDTAMYLCATSRGISGGEYQETQYFGPGTRLLVL.

In this sample, this clone turned up a few times. CDR3 protein: CASSPREGTDTQYF. Here the CDR3 DNA reads TGTGCCAGCAGCCCCCGGGAAGGCACAGATACGCAGTATTTT. The rearrangement joins TRBV9 to TRBJ2-3, with a tentative D call TRBD2 (5 bases). CDR1 and CDR2 from the germline V gene are SGDLS and YYNGEE. Trimming removed 4 bases at V and 1 base at J, with 10 bases between. The CDR3 covers 14 residues.

The chain combines TRBV5-5 with TRBJ2-5, with D possibly TRBD1 on 6 matching bases. The ends were cut back, 2 bases at V and 5 bases at J, with 13 bases in the middle. Germline V gene lookup returns CDR1 SGHKS and CDR2 YYEKEE (reference sequence). The CDR3 totals 14 residues. In DNA, the CDR3 is TGTGCCAGCAGCTTTAGCAGGGGTGTTGAGACCCAGTACTTC. It translates to CASSFSRGVETQYF.

The chain is built from TRBV7-9 and TRBJ2-5; perhaps TRBD1 as D (6 bases). There are 16 residues in the CDR3. The germline V and J ends were trimmed by 2 bases and 4 bases, with 17 bases remaining between them. CDR1 and CDR2 from the germline V gene are SEHNR and FQNEAQ (reference sequence). The CDR3 here is CASSLSTGPLGETQYF. Here the CDR3 DNA reads TGTGCCAGCAGCTTATCGACAGGTCCCCTGGGAGAGACCCAGTACTTC.

This chain uses TRBV6-5 with TRBJ2-5; TRBD1 aligns across 8 bases. Germline lookup yields CDR1 MNHEY and CDR2 SVGAGI. The CDR3 spans 14 residues. Germline trimming cut 6 bases from V and 7 bases from J; bases unmatched to any gene: 10. CDR3: CASSAGTGGVTQYF. CDR3 bases: TGTGCCAGCAGCGCCGGGACAGGAGGAGTGACCCAGTACTTC.

This chain uses TRBV6-1 with TRBJ1-5; D not certain. The CDR3 has 13 amino acids. Looked up from germline, CDR1 is MNHNS and CDR2 is SASEGT. Trimming pared 1 base from V and 4 bases from J, leaving 5 bases between. The CDR3 coding sequence is TGTGCCAGCAGTGAAGGAGGAAATCAGCCCCAGCATTTT. Amino acids: CASSEGGNQPQHF.

The J gene is TRBJ1-2, the V gene TRBV5-1; no reliable D call. Trimming stripped 0 bases from V and 8 bases from J, with 8 bases between. The CDR3 loop spans 12 amino acids. CDR1 and CDR2 from the germline V gene are SGHRS and YFSETQ. The CDR3 DNA sequence: TGCGCCAGCAGCTTGGCGGGGAACGGCTACACCTTC. The encoded protein is CASSLAGNGYTF.

This rearrangement joins TRBV11-3 to TRBJ1-1; TRBD1 agrees at 9 bases. Germline V gene sequence: CDR1 SGHNT, CDR2 YENEEA. The CDR3 has 18 amino acids. V lost 4 bases, J lost 1 base, and 13 bases stayed unmatched. The CDR3: CASSSRSGTGKGNTEAFF. The CDR3 region has the DNA TGTGCCAGCAGCTCCCGGTCCGGGACAGGGAAGGGGAACACTGAAGCTTTCTTT.

This rearrangement joins TRBV15 to TRBJ1-3; 9 nucleotides align to TRBD1. V lost 5 bases and J lost 9; bases outside the gene matches: 14. The germline V gene has CDR1 LNHNV and CDR2 YYDKDF (reference sequence). The length of the CDR3 is 16 residues. In nucleotides, the CDR3 is TGTGCCACCAGCCCCCTAGGCACCGGGACAGGGAGCACCATATATTTT. Translation: CATSPLGTGTGSTIYF.

The V call is TRBV9, the J call TRBJ1-6; no firm D call. Germline loops: CDR1 SGDLS, CDR2 YYNGEE. V was shortened by 0 bases and J by 8 bases, with 6 bases between the two germline ends. This CDR3 region has 13 residues. CDR3 residues: CASSVAGDSPLHF. The CDR3 DNA is TGTGCCAGCAGCGTAGCGGGAGATTCACCCCTCCACTTT.

The gene calls are TRBV6-5 and TRBJ2-1, with D possibly TRBD2 on 6 matching bases. Trimming shortened V by 2 bases and J by 2 bases, and 13 bases separated the two germline ends. Germline lookup yields CDR1 MNHEY and CDR2 SVGAGI. This CDR3 comprises 16 residues. The CDR3 DNA reads as TGTGCCAGCAGTTACGCTGGGGGGTTCACCTACAATGAGCAGTTCTTC. It codes for CASSYAGGFTYNEQFF.

Here the CDR3 reads CSASSGSPEAFF. In DNA form, the CDR3 reads TGCAGTGCTAGTTCTGGGAGCCCTGAAGCTTTCTTT. The chain is built from TRBV20-1 and TRBJ1-1; no clear D gene. Trimming shortened V by 3 bases and J by 6 bases, and 11 bases separated the two germline ends. This CDR3 spans 12 amino acids. From germline, CDR1 is DFQATT and CDR2 SNEGSKA (reference sequence).

The chain couples TRBV19 to TRBJ2-7; TRBD1 might be the D (5 bases). The V and J ends lost 9 bases and 0 bases respectively, with 12 bases between them. The germline V gene has CDR1 LNHDA and CDR2 SQIVND (reference sequence). The CDR3 loop spans 13 amino acids. The CDR3: CASARQTSYEQYF. For the CDR3, the DNA is TGTGCCAGCGCCCGACAGACCTCCTACGAGCAGTACTTC. The whole variable domain, filled in from reference TRBV19 and TRBJ2-7, reads DGGITQSPKYLFRKEGQNVTLSCEQNLNHDAMYWYRQDPGQGLRLIYYSQIVNDFQKGDIAEGYSVSREKKESFPLTVTSAQKNPTAFYLCASARQTSYEQYFGPGTRLTVT.

The chain couples TRBV6-2 or TRBV6-3 to TRBJ1-1; TRBD1 is a possible D gene (6 bases). Looked up from germline, CDR1 is MNHEY and CDR2 is SVGEGT. This CDR3 comprises 13 residues. Trimming left V 5 bases short and J 5 bases short, with 12 bases between. The CDR3 region has the DNA TGTGCCAGCAGTAGAACAGGGCGGACTGAAGCTTTCTTT. Translation: CASSRTGRTEAFF.

The chain uses TRBV5-8 and TRBJ2-3; D is possibly TRBD2 (6 bases). From germline, CDR1 is SGHTS and CDR2 YDEGEE. The V and J ends lost 7 bases and 4 bases respectively, with 19 bases between them. The CDR3 runs to 15 residues. For the CDR3, the DNA is TGTGCCAGCGTCTACCTGGGGGGAAGGGCAGATACGCAGTATTTT. Translation: CASVYLGGRADTQYF.

The rearrangement uses TRBV9 and TRBJ2-1; 7 nucleotides line up with TRBD2. There are 14 residues in the CDR3. Trimming at V came to 3 bases and at J to 8 bases, leaving 8 bases not matched to a gene. The germline V gene has CDR1 SGDLS and CDR2 YYNGEE. The CDR3 DNA reads as TGTGCCAGCAGCGCCCTGGGGGGGTTCGATGAGCAGTTCTTC. It yields the protein CASSALGGFDEQFF.

This chain uses TRBV4-3 with TRBJ1-2; a weak D match, TRBD1 (5 bases). Between the trimmed V and J ends, which lost 0 bases and 4 bases, there was a span of 18 bases. Germline assignment: CDR1 LGHNA and CDR2 YSLEER. The CDR3 totals 17 residues. CDR3 in DNA: TGCGCCAGCAGCCAAGATCCGGGCAGGGTCTATGCCTATGGCTACACCTTC. Its translation: CASSQDPGRVYAYGYTF.

The V call is TRBV12-5, the J call TRBJ1-5; no firm D call. The CDR3 contains 14 residues. In germline, CDR1 is LGHNT, CDR2 FRNRAP. The V and J ends lost 5 bases and 0 bases respectively, with 8 bases between them. The CDR3 spells CASGPLSSNQPQHF. The CDR3 DNA reads as TGTGCTAGTGGTCCTTTATCTAGCAATCAGCCCCAGCATTTT.

This clone was recorded once. The J gene is TRBJ1-4, the V gene TRBV4-3, with D maybe TRBD1 (6 bases). CDR3 size: 14 residues. V lost 5 bases and J lost 8, with 15 bases in between. Germline-derived CDR1 and CDR2 are LGHNA and YSLEER. CDR3 bases: TGCGCCAGCAGCGCACAGGGAGCGAGAGAAAAACTGTTTTTT. Its translation: CASSAQGAREKLFF.